This TCR beta chain appears in the sequencing data of a study of blood T cell repertoires in COVID-19. Turning to the study itself: Both acute and convalescent COVID-19 samples were obtained from the United States, Italy and Spain. Sources were T cells, B-cell-depleted T cells, or PBMCs; the material itself was cDNA or gDNA.

Methods used by the authors: Reference gene primers were amplified, and this amplification served to estimate nucleated cell counts. This table comes from immunoSEQ multiplex PCR, and its TCRdb copy is limited to in-frame clones, with some not included. Clone size and the V and J calls come from that table; the DNA yielded D and trimming. The profile shows fewer than 250,000 clones, 84% of them singletons. Between the trimmed V and J ends, which lost 3 bases and 3 bases, there was a span of 14 bases. Germline V gene data show CDR1 as MNHEY and CDR2 as SVGAGI. The CDR3 is made up of 16 amino acids. This clone was seen once.

The chain links TRBV6-5 to TRBJ2-2; D ambiguous. This TCR came from a middle-aged man with acute or convalescent COVID-19. Sequenced material: peripheral blood. DNA of the CDR3: TGTGCCAGCAGTTATCATCTGGGTCGGGACACCGGGGAGCTGTTTTTT. Its protein product is CASSYHLGRDTGELFF.